The 20 T cell receptor beta chains below come from one sample, sequenced in a study of cytomegalovirus exposure and HLA in healthy donors. The PCR employed 60 Vbeta primers together with 13 Jbeta primers. Sequencing was performed with immunoSEQ multiplex PCR; in TCRdb, only in-frame clones are kept and a portion is missing. Among 140,000 to 150,000 clones listed, roughly 9.4% were seen once. The sequenced sample consisted of PBMCs. The receptor set was obtained from a male donor in good health and CMV-seronegative.

This clone was seen a few times. V and J are TRBV7-2 and TRBJ1-2; 9 nucleotides line up with TRBD1. The junction had 5 bases not matched to a gene; V was cut back by 3 bases and J by 3 bases. From germline, CDR1 is SGHTA and CDR2 FQGNSA. The length of the CDR3 is 15 residues. The CDR3 sequence: CASSFRQGGDYGYTF. Here the CDR3 DNA reads TGTGCCAGCAGCTTTAGACAGGGGGGAGACTATGGCTACACCTTC.

V is TRBV5-1 and J is TRBJ2-4; 12 bases fit TRBD2. The J segment lost 3 bases and the V segment lost 4 bases, leaving 5 bases of the junction unmatched. This CDR3 has 16 amino acids. Per germline, CDR1 SGHRS and CDR2 YFSETQ. The CDR3 nucleotides read TGCGCCAGCAGCGGTAGGACTAGCGGGGACAAAAACATTCAGTACTTC. Protein product: CASSGRTSGDKNIQYF.

This clone has only a few counts. V usage is TRBV27 and J usage is TRBJ1-1; a possible D gene is TRBD1 (5 bases). V gave up 10 bases and J gave up 5 bases, with 17 bases separating them. The CDR3 is 13 amino acids. CDR1 is MNHEY, CDR2 SMNVEV, per germline (reference sequence). The DNA for the CDR3 is TGTGCCACCCTAGGGGAGGGAGGGACTGAAGCTTTCTTT. It codes for CATLGEGGTEAFF.

The chain employs TRBV11-2 and TRBJ1-6; TRBD1 is a possible D gene (6 bases). The CDR3 is made up of 13 amino acids. The V gene lost 5 bases and the J gene lost 11 bases, with 13 bases spanning the gap. Looked up from germline, CDR1 is SGHAT and CDR2 is FQNNGV. CDR3 coding DNA: TGTGCCAGCAGCCCAGGACAGTCGCCACCCCTCCACTTT. Residues: CASSPGQSPPLHF.

The chain carries TRBV25-1 and TRBJ2-7; a weak D match, TRBD1 (5 bases). V lost 5 bases and J lost 3, with 11 bases in between. This CDR3 contains 13 residues. Germline V gene sequence: CDR1 MGHDK, CDR2 SYGVNS. In DNA, the CDR3 is TGTGCCAGCAGTTCCCAGGGTCGCTACGAGCAGTACTTC. Its translation: CASSSQGRYEQYF.

This clone was counted between two and nine times. The chain carries TRBV10-3 and TRBJ1-1; 8 positions match TRBD1. The CDR3 has 13 residues. The germline V gene has CDR1 ENHRY and CDR2 SYGVKD. V lost 8 bases and J lost 1; bases outside the gene matches: 3. The CDR3 is CAIHRGGNTEAFF. CDR3 nucleotides: TGTGCCATCCACAGGGGGGGGAACACTGAAGCTTTCTTT.

The chain combines TRBV6-6 with TRBJ1-1, with D possibly TRBD1 on 6 matching bases. CDR3 size: 14 residues. Trimming took 2 bases from V and 1 from J, leaving 8 bases between them. CDR1 is MNHNY, CDR2 SVGAGI, per germline (reference sequence). Here the CDR3 reads CASSYNRANTEAFF. In DNA, the CDR3 is TGTGCCAGCAGTTACAACAGGGCGAACACTGAAGCTTTCTTT.

This clone was counted between two and nine times. The chain carries TRBV7-3 and TRBJ1-1, with D perhaps TRBD1 (6 bases). Germline V gene data show CDR1 as SGHTA and CDR2 as FQGTGA. V was trimmed by 6 bases and J by 5 bases, leaving 16 bases between them. This CDR3 spans 14 amino acids. The CDR3 nucleotides are TGTGCCAGCAGACCCGGGGGGGGCCGGACTGAAGCTTTCTTT. Protein sequence: CASRPGGGRTEAFF.

The chain carries TRBV7-8 and TRBJ2-7, with 8 bases matching TRBD1. Germline loops: CDR1 SGHVS, CDR2 FQNEAQ. J was trimmed by 1 base and V by 5 bases; bases with no gene match: 7. The CDR3 consists of 15 residues. CDR3 in amino acids: CASSAPRQGSYEQYF. For the CDR3, the DNA is TGTGCCAGCAGCGCCCCCCGACAGGGGTCCTACGAGCAGTACTTC.

This clone was seen a handful of times. The chain employs TRBV18 and TRBJ2-2; TRBD2 matches at 8 bases. Trimming took 3 bases from V and 5 from J; bases not matched to a gene: 11. The V gene's germline CDR1 is KGHSH and CDR2 LQKENI. This CDR3 comprises 17 residues. The chain's CDR3 is CASSPTVGSGKTGELFF. The DNA for the CDR3 is TGTGCCAGCTCACCGACTGTAGGTAGCGGGAAAACCGGGGAGCTGTTTTTT.

V is TRBV6-5 and J is TRBJ2-7, with D unclear. This CDR3 is built from 14 residues. Germline CDR1 reads MNHEY; CDR2 reads SVGAGI. Trimming stripped 0 bases from V and 2 bases from J, with 8 bases between. CDR3 sequence (DNA): TGTGCCAGCAGTTACTCGGTCGAGGCCTACGAGCAGTACTTC. Translation gives CASSYSVEAYEQYF.

This chain joins TRBV5-1 and TRBJ2-1, with a tentative D call TRBD2 (5 bases). V dropped 0 bases and J dropped 8 bases, with 9 bases sitting between them. Germline CDR1 SGHRS, CDR2 YFSETQ. There are 13 residues in the CDR3. In DNA form, the CDR3 reads TGCGCCAGCAGCTTGGAGTCGGGGTATGAGCAGTTCTTC. The encoded protein is CASSLESGYEQFF.

This clone has just a few counts. This sequence joins TRBV5-1 and TRBJ2-2; 8 bases are a match to TRBD1. The CDR3 runs to 17 residues. The germline V gene has CDR1 SGHRS and CDR2 YFSETQ. J gave up 4 bases and V 4 bases, and 12 bases lay outside the gene matches. The CDR3 is CASSAPGTGASTGELFF. The CDR3 bases are TGCGCCAGCAGCGCCCCCGGGACAGGCGCGAGCACCGGGGAGCTGTTTTTT.

This clone was detected a few times. The chain joins TRBV28 to TRBJ2-7; 8 nucleotides line up with TRBD2. Germline loops: CDR1 MDHEN, CDR2 SYDVKM. J lost 4 bases, V lost 4 bases, and 9 bases had no gene match. This CDR3 has 15 residues. The CDR3 DNA follows: TGTGCCAGCAGTTCTGTGGCGGGGGGAGGTTACGAGCAGTACTTC. Its translation: CASSSVAGGGYEQYF.

The chain employs TRBV9 and TRBJ2-7; 8 nucleotides match TRBD1. This CDR3 has 14 amino acids. Germline V gives CDR1 SGDLS, CDR2 YYNGEE. Trimming took 3 bases from V and 3 from J; bases not matched to a gene: 5. The CDR3 here is CASSAGGAYYEQYF. CDR3 sequence (DNA): TGTGCCAGCAGCGCAGGGGGCGCCTACTACGAGCAGTACTTC.

J is TRBJ1-1 and V is TRBV7-3; perhaps TRBD1 as D (6 bases). The CDR3 spans 13 residues. V lost 5 bases to trimming and J lost 1 base, with 8 bases between them. The V gene's germline CDR1 is SGHTA and CDR2 FQGTGA. CDR3: CASSPTGNTEAFF. CDR3 nucleotides: TGTGCCAGCAGCCCGACAGGGAACACTGAAGCTTTCTTT.

V is TRBV19 and J is TRBJ1-2, with 7 bases that match TRBD1. Germline values: CDR1 LNHDA, CDR2 SQIVND (reference sequence). The CDR3 loop spans 14 amino acids. The ends lost 4 bases at V and 5 bases at J; junction bases unmatched: 7. The CDR3 nucleotides read TGTGCCAGTAGTAGTCAGGGGGAAGGATATGGCTACACCTTC. Its protein product is CASSSQGEGYGYTF.

On this clone: The same CDR3 can be traced to other DNA sequences in this sample. The rearrangement links TRBV18 to TRBJ1-1; D is undetermined. The CDR3 runs to 13 residues. Germline CDR1 is KGHSH and CDR2 is LQKENI. The ends were cut back, 2 bases at V and 1 base at J, with 5 bases in the middle. CDR3 region: CASSPGQNTEAFF. DNA for the CDR3: TGTGCCAGCTCACCAGGGCAGAACACTGAAGCTTTCTTT.

This clone was detected a few times. The chain couples TRBV10-3 to TRBJ1-5; weak D call: TRBD1 (6 bases). Germline V gives CDR1 ENHRY, CDR2 SYGVKD. V dropped 4 bases and J dropped 3 bases, with 10 bases sitting between them. This CDR3 contains 14 residues. In DNA, the CDR3 is TGTGCCATCAGTGGGGGGCGGACCAATCAGCCCCAGCATTTT. Its protein product is CAISGGRTNQPQHF.

This clone came up a few times. J is TRBJ1-2 and V is TRBV21-1. TRBV21-1 counts as a pseudogene. The CDR3 spans 14 residues. The CDR3 sequence is CANVREEVNYGYTF. For the CDR3, the DNA is TGTGCCAACGTCCGAGAAGAGGTCAACTATGGCTACACCTTC.